The clone carrying this T cell receptor (beta chain) occurred a few times. Its cognate antigen is unknown. The CDR3 has 14 residues. V was shortened by 2 bases and J by 1 base, with 8 bases between the two germline ends. Germline CDR1 SGHVS, CDR2 FQNEAQ. The data belong to a study of shared clonotypes between healthy human individuals. Points from the study as a whole: Clonotypes shared by all four sorted-subset donors had higher generation probabilities than non-shared clonotypes.

TCRdb's copy holds only in-frame clones and misses some; the assay was immunoSEQ multiplex PCR. The sample lists around 2.5 million clones; 93% were seen once. This chain links TRBV7-8 with TRBJ1-1; the D is unclear. This receptor was taken from a man aged 18 to 29 in good health. Some clones in this sample may be carry-over from other donors' samples. The sequencing sample was made of naive CD4+ T cells from PBMCs. Subset indicated: CD45RA+ positively selected. The CDR3 nucleotides are TGTGCCAGCAGCTTATCTCAGAAGAACACTGAAGCTTTCTTT. Amino acid sequence: CASSLSQKNTEAFF.